Described below is a single TCR beta chain sequence and its context. The antigen remains unidentified. This entry belongs to a study of B cell selection in AIRE deficiency. The regulatory T cell sort gate was CD4+CD25hiCD127low/negative. Control samples were from healthy, unrelated donors. Original analysis: Pooled Tregs gave 50,000 to 60,000 patient and 80,000 to 100,000 donor TCRbeta sequences. Method: immunoSEQ multiplex PCR; TCRdb's copy keeps in-frame clones and lacks some. V and J calls and clone size follow that table, whereas D and trimming were derived from the DNA. This table holds 20,000 to 30,000 clones, 92% found once. Findings and limits, study-wide: Tconv and Treg cells from AIRE-deficient patients resembled healthy donors in TCRBV usage, CDR3 length and diversity. Healthy Tconv contained approximately 37% of shared healthy Treg sequences; only TCRbeta sequenced.

The sequenced material came from CD4+CD25+ Tregs sorted from PBMCs. The clonotype originates from a human donor in good health.

The CDR3 coding sequence is TGTGCCAGCAGACGACAGGGGGCAGACTACGAGCAGTACTTC. It is translated as CASRRQGADYEQYF. V gene TRBV6-6 combines with J gene TRBJ2-7; 10 nucleotides match TRBD1. CDR3 length: 14 residues. Germline V gene sequence: CDR1 MNHNY, CDR2 SVGAGI (reference sequence). Losses at the gene ends were 6 bases for V and 3 bases for J; bases not matched to a gene: 5.